The T cell receptor (beta chain) described here comes from a study of shared clonotypes between healthy human individuals. Looking at the study overall: A donor's plate count was three for CD4 naive and three for CD4 memory; CD8 naive had two and CD8 memory one.

The healthy adult donors were HIV-negative and reported no recent acute infections or vaccinations. Only Caucasian adults living in Nashville, Tennessee made up the donor group. Naive CD4+ cells were CD45RA-selected; the remaining cells were memory. Measured with immunoSEQ multiplex PCR; TCRdb has only the in-frame clones, and not every one. Counted here are 2 million to 3 million clones, 93% occurring once; the ten biggest clones make up 0.36%. The CDR3 length is 15 residues. Deletions cut 2 bases from V and 4 bases from J, with 14 bases between. Germline loops: CDR1 SGHAT, CDR2 FQNNGV. The sequenced sample consisted of naive CD4+ T cells from PBMCs. Described subset: CD45RA+ positively selected. The J gene is TRBJ2-5, the V gene TRBV11-2; possibly TRBD1 for D (5 bases). This TCR came from a man in his late teens or twenties in good health. Some clones in this sample may be carry-over from other donors' samples. CDR3 loop: CASSLWTNYGETQYF. The DNA for the CDR3 is TGTGCCAGCAGCTTATGGACAAATTACGGAGAGACCCAGTACTTC.